This TCR beta chain stems from a study of patients and donors after allogeneic stem cell transplantation. A single record per CDR3 protein comes from TCRdb applying MiXCR to the RT-PCR reads. The profile covers tens of thousands of distinct CDR3 sequences, with roughly 13% appearing a single time and less than 35% taken by the ten largest. In its sample, this clonotype was seen many times. This CDR3 has 15 residues. The germline V gene encodes CDR1 SEHNR and CDR2 FQNEAQ (reference sequence). V shed 3 bases, J shed 4 bases, and the junction held 6 bases outside the gene matches. Sequencing was carried out using blood, either unsorted or a sorted T cell fraction (not recorded which). The chain has TRBV7-9 and TRBJ1-1; TRBD1 aligns across 9 bases. The TCR was taken from a human donor who was either an allogeneic HSCT recipient or a stem cell or donor lymphocyte infusion donor (not recorded which). It is not recorded whose cells these are; they may come from a transplant donor. For the CDR3, the DNA is TGTGCCAGCAGCTTCGTACAGGGGGCGCCCACTGAAGCTTTCTTT. Its translation is CASSFVQGAPTEAFF.